Presented here are 10 T cell receptor beta chains from one specimen sequenced in a study of identical twins' blood T cells. TCRdb re-called the 5' RACE reads with MiXCR, one entry per CDR3 protein. This sample has 350,000 to 450,000 distinct CDR3 sequences, with over 25% found just once. Sequencing used PBMCs. These TCRs come from a woman between 18 and 55 years old in good health.

The rearrangement uses TRBV12-3 or TRBV12-4 and TRBJ1-5; possible D gene TRBD1, 5 bases. The V end was cut by 3 bases, the J end by 13 bases, with 16 bases between. The CDR3 has 13 amino acids. CDR3 amino acids: CASSFLWGGDQHF. CDR3 DNA sequence: TGTGCCAGCAGTTTTTTATGGGGGGGGGATCAGCATTTT.

Turning to this clonotype: At one end the junction does not follow the germline gene, possibly because of a read error. The chain uses TRBV7-2 and TRBJ1-1, with D possibly being TRBD1 (5 bases). Looked up from germline, CDR1 is SGHTA and CDR2 is FQGNSA. This CDR3 comprises 15 residues. The CDR3 region has the DNA TGTGCCAGCAGCTTAGCCGGGGGTGTGAGGACTGAAGATTTCTTT. Amino acids: CASSLAGGVRTEDFF.

The V call is TRBV9, the J call TRBJ2-1, with D tentatively TRBD2 (5 bases). The CDR3 is 14 amino acids. Germline lookup yields CDR1 SGDLS and CDR2 YYNGEE. With 0 bases removed from V and 5 bases from J, the gap between germline ends came to 9 bases. For the CDR3, the DNA is TGTGCCAGCAGCGTAGCTCCTAGCAACAATGAGCAGTTCTTC. Translated, it gives CASSVAPSNNEQFF.

This clonotype was observed a few times. The V call is TRBV3-1, the J call TRBJ1-2; the D gene is possibly TRBD1 (6 bases). There are 14 residues in the CDR3. Trimming took off 3 bases at V and 8 bases at J, with 16 bases between the two ends. CDR1 is LGHDT and CDR2 is YNNKEL in the germline V gene (reference sequence). This CDR3 is CASSHLDRIEGYTF. Written as DNA, the CDR3 is TGTGCCAGCAGCCACCTGGACAGAATAGAGGGCTACACCTTC.

This clonotype was observed a handful of times. V gene TRBV11-3 combines with J gene TRBJ1-1; tentatively, D is TRBD1 (5 bases). Trimming cost V 2 bases and J 7 bases, with 14 bases left between them. Germline V CDR1 and CDR2: SGHNT, YENEEA. This CDR3 has 14 amino acids. CDR3 nucleotides: TGTGCCAGCAGCTTATGGGGACGACGGGGTGAAGCTTTCTTT. The encoded protein is CASSLWGRRGEAFF.

V and J are TRBV29-1 and TRBJ1-1; D perhaps matches TRBD1 (5 bases). Germline CDR1 and CDR2: SQVTM and ANQGSEA. The CDR3 has 15 residues. With 6 bases removed from V and 0 bases from J, the gap between germline ends came to 17 bases. The CDR3 bases are TGCAGCGTCCCCTCGGGGCGGAGCCTGAACACTGAAGCTTTCTTT. Encoded protein: CSVPSGRSLNTEAFF. The full variable domain, in which reference TRBV29-1 and TRBJ1-1 provide the parts outside the CDR3, is SAVISQKPSRDICQRGTSLTIQCQVDSQVTMMFWYRQQPGQSLTLIATANQGSEATYESGFVIDKFPISRPNLTFSTLTVSNMSPEDSSIYLCSVPSGRSLNTEAFFGQGTRLTVV.

The chain is built from TRBV29-1 and TRBJ1-1, with a possible D match to TRBD1 (5 bases). Per germline, CDR1 SQVTM and CDR2 ANQGSEA. The CDR3 is made up of 15 amino acids. V gave up 1 base and J gave up 0 bases, with 12 bases separating them. The CDR3 loop reads CSVEAGRRMNTEAFF. CDR3 nucleotides: TGCAGCGTTGAAGCGGGGCGGAGGATGAACACTGAAGCTTTCTTT.

This clonotype has a single count. V gene TRBV20-1 combines with J gene TRBJ2-5, with D uncertain. The CDR3 is 12 amino acids. Trimming removed 1 base from V and 1 base from J, with 4 bases in between. CDR1 and CDR2 (germline): DFQATT, SNEGSKA (reference sequence). Here the CDR3 DNA reads TGCAGTGCTAGAGGGGCCCAAGAGACCCAGTACTTC. Translated, it gives CSARGAQETQYF.

The rearrangement uses TRBV5-5 and TRBJ2-3, with unresolved D. Trimming shortened V by 4 bases and J by 3 bases, and 12 bases separated the two germline ends. The CDR3 totals 14 residues. The germline CDR1 and CDR2 sequences are SGHKS and YYEKEE (reference sequence). Here the CDR3 reads CASSLERATDTQYF. In DNA form, the CDR3 reads TGTGCCAGCAGCCTGGAGAGAGCGACAGATACGCAGTATTTT.

This clonotype was counted many times. The genes are TRBV6-6 and TRBJ1-4; unclear D gene. Germline V gene sequence: CDR1 MNHNY, CDR2 SVGAGI (reference sequence). V gave up 4 bases and J gave up 6 bases, with 6 bases separating them. This CDR3 has 12 amino acids. The DNA for the CDR3 is TGTGCCAGCAGTTTAAAAGATGAAAAACTGTTTTTT. Its protein product is CASSLKDEKLFF.